The 27 T cell receptor beta chains in this list originate from one sample, sequenced in a study of blood T cell repertoires in COVID-19. Assay: immunoSEQ multiplex PCR; the TCRdb copy retains only in-frame clones and omits some. In the table there are 300,000 to 350,000 clones, 80% to 90% of which are singletons. Sample: PBMCs or T cells enriched from blood (not recorded which). The receptors originated from a man aged 30 to 45 who had recovered from COVID-19.

This sequence joins TRBV5-1 and TRBJ1-5; no firm D call. CDR1 SGHRS and CDR2 YFSETQ come from the germline V gene. V was pared by 5 bases and J by 6 bases, with 15 bases between. This CDR3 spans 14 amino acids. CDR3: CASSLEGPSQPQHF. CDR3 coding DNA: TGCGCCAGCAGTCTGGAGGGTCCGAGTCAGCCCCAGCATTTT.

The CDR3 is CASNPKAVLSYEQYF. In DNA, the CDR3 is TGTGCCAGCAACCCTAAAGCCGTCCTATCCTACGAGCAGTACTTC. V gene TRBV5-4 combines with J gene TRBJ2-7; no reliable D call. Trimming stripped 6 bases from V and 1 base from J, with 17 bases between. Germline values: CDR1 SGHNT, CDR2 YYREEE (reference sequence). The CDR3 consists of 15 residues. The variable domain in full, with the rest retrieved from reference TRBV5-4 and TRBJ2-7, is ETGVTQSPTHLIKTRGQQVTLRCSSQSGHNTVSWYQQALGQGPQFIFQYYREEENGRGNFPPRFSGLQFPNYSSELNVNALELDDSALYLCASNPKAVLSYEQYFGPGTRLTVT.

The chain is built from TRBV10-3 and TRBJ2-6; 9 bases align to TRBD1. V lost 4 bases to trimming and J lost 0 bases; unmatched junction nucleotides: 7. There are 18 residues in the CDR3. CDR1 and CDR2 (germline): ENHRY, SYGVKD. Here the CDR3 reads CAISVTGGPNSGANVLTF. The DNA of the CDR3 is TGTGCCATCAGTGTAACAGGGGGCCCAAACTCTGGGGCCAACGTCCTGACTTTC.

This sequence joins TRBV7-8 and TRBJ1-3; 10 nucleotides line up with TRBD1. After removal of 5 bases from V and 1 base from J, the junction contained 8 bases not matched to a gene. The CDR3 covers 17 residues. Looked up from germline, CDR1 is SGHVS and CDR2 is FQNEAQ. The CDR3 region is CASSQVGQGVSGNTIYF. For the CDR3, the DNA is TGTGCCAGCAGCCAAGTAGGACAGGGGGTTTCTGGAAACACCATATATTTT.

The chain is built from TRBV18 and TRBJ2-5, with D unresolved. The V gene lost 1 base and the J gene lost 2 bases, with 5 bases spanning the gap. The CDR3 sequence is 13 residues long. Germline V gives CDR1 KGHSH, CDR2 LQKENI. The CDR3 spells CASSPRLQETQYF. The CDR3 region has the DNA TGTGCCAGCTCACCACGCCTACAAGAGACCCAGTACTTC.

The J gene is TRBJ1-1, the V gene TRBV5-4, with 9 nucleotides matching TRBD1. The germline CDR1 and CDR2 sequences are SGHNT and YYREEE (reference sequence). V lost 4 bases and J lost 5; bases outside the gene matches: 12. The CDR3 is 16 residues long. This chain's CDR3 is CASSRNPGQGGTEAFF. CDR3 DNA sequence: TGTGCCAGCAGCCGAAACCCGGGACAGGGAGGGACTGAAGCTTTCTTT.

This chain links TRBV15 with TRBJ2-2; 7 bases are a match to TRBD1. From germline, CDR1 is LNHNV and CDR2 YYDKDF (reference sequence). The CDR3 contains 17 residues. The ends lost 1 base at V and 7 bases at J; junction bases unmatched: 12. The CDR3 DNA sequence: TGTGCCACCAGCAGAGTATGGACAGGAATAGTCGGCGGGGAGCTGTTTTTT. As protein: CATSRVWTGIVGGELFF.

This clone showed up just once. The chain links TRBV23-1 to TRBJ1-5, with D maybe TRBD1 (6 bases). TRBV23-1 counts as an open reading frame of uncertain function. The CDR3 consists of 20 residues. Trimming left V 0 bases short and J 6 bases short, with 27 bases between. The CDR3, as DNA: TGCGCCAGCAGTCAATCCATCTGGGGAAGGACAGAGGTGCGGAGTCAGCCCCAGCATTTT. Translation gives CASSQSIWGRTEVRSQPQHF.

V gene TRBV11-2 combines with J gene TRBJ1-1, with 7 bases lining up with TRBD1. Germline V gives CDR1 SGHAT, CDR2 FQNNGV. V shed 1 base and J 5 bases; nucleotides not matched to a gene: 7. The CDR3 consists of 15 residues. The CDR3: CASSLVRGRRTEAFF. Here the CDR3 DNA reads TGTGCCAGCAGCTTAGTAAGGGGGCGAAGAACTGAAGCTTTCTTT.

This CDR3 reads CASSSRQGAGYTF. The CDR3 coding sequence is TGTGCCAGCAGTTCCCGACAGGGGGCTGGCTACACCTTC. The chain uses TRBV27 and TRBJ1-2; 10 positions match TRBD1. The CDR3 has 13 residues. Germline trimming cut 4 bases from V and 7 bases from J; bases unmatched to any gene: 3. Germline assignment: CDR1 MNHEY and CDR2 SMNVEV (reference sequence).

The chain uses TRBV29-1 and TRBJ2-7; unclear D gene. V gave up 5 bases and J gave up 0 bases, with 8 bases separating them. Germline CDR1 reads SQVTM; CDR2 reads ANQGSEA. This CDR3 spans 12 amino acids. For the CDR3, the DNA is TGCAGCGTTCTACAGAGCTCCTACGAGCAGTACTTC. The encoded protein is CSVLQSSYEQYF.

The rearrangement joins TRBV2 to TRBJ2-1, with 15 bases matching TRBD2. The CDR3 runs 18 residues. From germline, CDR1 is SNHLY and CDR2 FYNNEI. With 5 bases clipped from V and 0 bases from J, the junction kept 5 bases outside the gene matches. The CDR3 bases are TGTGCCAGCAGTAGCGGGACTAGCGGGGGGAGCTCCTACAATGAGCAGTTCTTC. Its protein product is CASSSGTSGGSSYNEQFF.

This clone was picked up one time. V and J are TRBV9 and TRBJ2-1; 7 nucleotides align to TRBD2. The V gene's germline CDR1 is SGDLS and CDR2 YYNGEE. This CDR3 region has 17 residues. V trimming: 3 bases; J trimming: 0 bases; junction bases outside the gene matches: 9. CDR3 amino acids: CASSASGTPSSYNEQFF. DNA for the CDR3: TGTGCCAGCAGCGCGAGCGGGACTCCGAGCTCCTACAATGAGCAGTTCTTC.

V and J are TRBV5-6 and TRBJ2-2; unclear D gene. The CDR3 sequence is 16 residues long. From germline, CDR1 is SGHDT and CDR2 YYEEEE. V dropped 1 base and J dropped 0 bases, with 10 bases sitting between them. The CDR3 loop reads CASSLFLAANTGELFF. The CDR3 region has the DNA TGTGCCAGCAGCTTGTTTCTGGCCGCGAACACCGGGGAGCTGTTTTTT.

This clone was detected only once. The chain couples TRBV11-2 to TRBJ1-2; TRBD1 aligns across 7 bases. Per germline, CDR1 SGHAT and CDR2 FQNNGV. V shed 5 bases, J shed 2 bases, and the junction held 11 bases outside the gene matches. This CDR3 spans 16 amino acids. CDR3 nucleotides: TGTGCCAGCAGCCCCAGGGGGACGGTGGGGAACTATGGCTACACCTTC. It translates to CASSPRGTVGNYGYTF. The variable domain in full, with the rest retrieved from reference TRBV11-2 and TRBJ1-2, is EAGVAQSPRYKIIEKRQSVAFWCNPISGHATLYWYQQILGQGPKLLIQFQNNGVVDDSQLPKDRFSAERLKGVDSTLKIQPAKLEDSAVYLCASSPRGTVGNYGYTFGSGTRLTVV.

This chain connects TRBV10-3 to TRBJ2-7; tentative D call: TRBD1 (7 bases). This CDR3 contains 13 residues. Germline CDR1 and CDR2: ENHRY and SYGVKD. The V gene lost 10 bases and the J gene lost 2 bases, with 15 bases spanning the gap. As DNA, the CDR3 is TGTGCCACGGAGGGGGCAGGGGCCTACGAGCAGTACTTC. Protein product: CATEGAGAYEQYF.

In the case of this clone: Relative to the germline gene, one junction end is altered; a read error may explain this. This rearrangement joins TRBV7-7 to TRBJ2-7, with 8 bases identical to TRBD1. CDR1 and CDR2 from the germline V gene are SSHAT and FNYEAQ (reference sequence). This CDR3 spans 16 amino acids. The CDR3 DNA sequence: TGTGCTAGCAGCTTAGCAAAGTTCAGGGGGCTCTACGAGCAGTACTTC. Translated, it gives CASSLAKFRGLYEQYF.

The chain has TRBV5-1 and TRBJ2-3; TRBD2 matches 9 bases. Trimming took 2 bases from V and 3 from J; bases not matched to a gene: 10. This CDR3 is built from 17 residues. CDR1 is SGHRS, CDR2 YFSETQ, per germline. The CDR3 sequence: CASSLGISGGTTDTQYF. The CDR3 DNA is TGCGCCAGCAGCTTAGGGATTAGCGGGGGAACAACAGATACGCAGTATTTT.

This clone has just a few counts. The CDR3 nucleotides are TGTGCCAGTAGTACGTTCTTTGGGACTAGCGGGGGATCAGATACGCAGTATTTT. Translation: CASSTFFGTSGGSDTQYF. The gene calls are TRBV19 and TRBJ2-3, with TRBD2 matching 14 bases. Germline CDR1 LNHDA, CDR2 SQIVND (reference sequence). Trimming removed 4 bases from V and 4 bases from J; junction bases left unmatched: 10. The CDR3 covers 18 residues. The entire variable domain, with the rest obtained from reference TRBV19 and TRBJ2-3, is as follows: DGGITQSPKYLFRKEGQNVTLSCEQNLNHDAMYWYRQDPGQGLRLIYYSQIVNDFQKGDIAEGYSVSREKKESFPLTVTSAQKNPTAFYLCASSTFFGTSGGSDTQYFGPGTRLTVL.

V gene TRBV6-1 combines with J gene TRBJ1-1; D may be TRBD1 (6 bases). In germline, CDR1 is MNHNS, CDR2 SASEGT. This CDR3 has 15 amino acids. Trimming shortened V by 0 bases and J by 0 bases, and 8 bases separated the two germline ends. DNA for the CDR3: TGTGCCAGCAGTGAAGCGGACAGCTTGAACACTGAAGCTTTCTTT. Its translation is CASSEADSLNTEAFF.

The chain uses TRBV30 and TRBJ1-5, with TRBD1 matching 10 bases. CDR3 size: 18 residues. The V gene's germline CDR1 is GTSNPN and CDR2 SVGIG (reference sequence). The V gene end was trimmed by 0 bases and the J gene end by 2 bases; junction bases not matched to a gene: 10. The CDR3 spells CAWSVETGGAWGNQPQHF. CDR3 coding DNA: TGTGCCTGGAGTGTGGAGACAGGGGGCGCTTGGGGCAATCAGCCCCAGCATTTT.

The chain combines TRBV9 with TRBJ1-1; unclear D gene. The V end was cut by 4 bases, the J end by 10 bases, with 17 bases between. The germline V gene encodes CDR1 SGDLS and CDR2 YYNGEE. The CDR3 totals 13 residues. The CDR3 DNA sequence: TGTGCCAGCAGCTCTCCGGGCCTTGAGGGAGCTTTCTTT. Its protein product is CASSSPGLEGAFF.

The gene calls are TRBV19 and TRBJ1-5, with TRBD1 matching 9 bases. V gave up 5 bases and J gave up 5 bases; unmatched junction bases: 7. The CDR3 consists of 15 residues. Germline loops: CDR1 LNHDA, CDR2 SQIVND (reference sequence). In nucleotides, the CDR3 is TGTGCCAGTAGTCCGCCAACAGGGGGCCATCAGCCCCAGCATTTT. This encodes CASSPPTGGHQPQHF.

In its sample, this clone was seen once. This chain uses TRBV5-1 with TRBJ2-3, with TRBD2 matching 10 bases. Looked up from germline, CDR1 is SGHRS and CDR2 is YFSETQ. The CDR3 extends over 18 amino acids. The V and J ends lost 1 base and 2 bases, in that order; junction bases with no gene match: 10. CDR3 in amino acids: CASSLKASGGLNTDTQYF. The CDR3 region has the DNA TGCGCCAGCAGCTTGAAGGCTAGCGGGGGTTTAAACACAGATACGCAGTATTTT.

The CDR3: CASLPQGTDTQYF. The CDR3, as DNA: TGTGCCAGCCTACCGCAGGGGACAGATACGCAGTATTTT. This chain links TRBV7-3 with TRBJ2-3; possible D gene TRBD1, 6 bases. This CDR3 has 13 residues. CDR1 is SGHTA and CDR2 is FQGTGA in the germline V gene. Trimming took off 8 bases at V and 3 bases at J, with 12 bases between the two ends.

The gene calls are TRBV5-6 and TRBJ1-3; 9 nucleotides match TRBD1. J lost 0 bases, V lost 4 bases, and 11 bases had no gene match. The germline CDR1 and CDR2 sequences are SGHDT and YYEEEE. This CDR3 contains 18 residues. Here the CDR3 reads CASSGDRARIHSGNTIYF. The CDR3 nucleotides are TGTGCCAGCAGCGGGGACAGGGCCCGAATTCACTCTGGAAACACCATATATTTT.

The chain joins TRBV4-2 to TRBJ2-1, with 7 nucleotides matching TRBD2. Germline V gene data show CDR1 as LGHNA and CDR2 as YNFKEQ. Germline trimming cut 0 bases from V and 10 bases from J; bases unmatched to any gene: 12. The CDR3 loop spans 16 amino acids. CDR3 DNA: TGTGCCAGCAGCCAAGAGCCCAGCGGGGTACTCCCCGAGCAGTTCTTC. This sequence encodes CASSQEPSGVLPEQFF.